There are a few counts of the clone carrying this TCR beta chain. Its matching antigen is unknown. This entry comes from a study of T cell repertoires in aging, cancer and after chemotherapy. Amplification of TCR beta used genomic DNA extracted from peripheral blood. Germline V gene data show CDR1 as PRHDT and CDR2 as FYEKMQ (reference sequence). Deletions cut 5 bases from V and 8 bases from J, with 19 bases between. The CDR3 loop spans 15 amino acids. A mixed TRB-A/B primer pool amplified rearranged TRB by multiplex touch-down PCR. Each CDR3 protein gets one entry after TCRdb re-called the multiplex PCR reads with MiXCR. The sample lists under 8,500 distinct CDR3 sequences, about 34% seen once, with around 10% in the top ten. Study findings and constraints: Immunological memory after chemotherapy cannot be judged from the repertoire data.

The sample was blood. V usage is TRBV13 and J usage is TRBJ2-1; D possibly corresponds to TRBD2 (7 bases). This TCR came from a human donor in good health. As DNA, the CDR3 is TGTGCCAGCAGCCCTGAGGGGGGGGGCCTATATGAGCAGTTCTTC. Residues: CASSPEGGGLYEQFF. The complete variable domain, with remaining parts taken from reference TRBV13 and TRBJ2-1, reads AAGVIQSPRHLIKEKRETATLKCYPIPRHDTVYWYQQGPGQDPQFLISFYEKMQSDKGSIPDRFSAQQFSDYHSELNMSSLELGDSALYFCASSPEGGGLYEQFFGPGTRLTVL.